Presented here are 19 T cell receptor beta chains from one specimen sequenced in a study of vaccination effects on CD4 cells after COVID-19. CD4+ T cell isolation took place after about nine days of culture. For these receptors, no antigen is known. TCRdb's table, derived via immunoSEQ multiplex PCR, lists solely in-frame clones and lacks some. The sample records about 53,000 clones, about 74% being singletons. The starting material was CD4+ T cells from PBMCs cultured without peptide, obtained before COVID-19 vaccination. The receptors shown here come from a human donor who received a COVID-19 vaccine.

This chain links TRBV20-1 with TRBJ2-3; D perhaps matches TRBD2 (5 bases). This CDR3 comprises 11 residues. V lost 4 bases to trimming and J lost 8 bases, with 10 bases between them. The germline gives CDR1 DFQATT, CDR2 SNEGSKA (reference sequence). In DNA, the CDR3 is TGCAGTGCTAACGGACTGGGTACGCAGTATTTT. It codes for CSANGLGTQYF.

The chain combines TRBV30 with TRBJ2-7; 9 bases fit TRBD1. The CDR3 runs 15 residues. Germline V gene sequence: CDR1 GTSNPN, CDR2 SVGIG (reference sequence). J was trimmed by 5 bases and V by 3 bases; bases with no gene match: 11. The CDR3 loop is CAWRPPPGTGNEQYV. In nucleotides, the CDR3 is TGTGCCTGGAGACCCCCCCCCGGGACAGGGAACGAGCAGTACGTC.

The CDR3 DNA reads as TGTGCCAGCAGACCCGTTGGACAGGGAGACATCAAGCCCCAGCATTTT. This sequence encodes CASRPVGQGDIKPQHF. The chain uses TRBV27 and TRBJ1-5, with TRBD1 identical over 8 bases. CDR3 size: 16 residues. Germline lookup yields CDR1 MNHEY and CDR2 SMNVEV (reference sequence). Germline trimming cut 6 bases from V and 8 bases from J; bases unmatched to any gene: 15.

The chain employs TRBV9 and TRBJ1-4; 7 positions agree with TRBD1. CDR3 length: 16 amino acids. Germline V CDR1 and CDR2: SGDLS, YYNGEE. V was pared by 4 bases and J by 8 bases, with 14 bases of the junction left unmatched. The CDR3 sequence: CASSTRQGGGTEKLFF. The CDR3 DNA sequence: TGTGCCAGCAGCACACGACAGGGAGGAGGGACAGAAAAACTGTTTTTT.

This chain joins TRBV5-4 and TRBJ2-5; the D gene is possibly TRBD1 (6 bases). Germline lookup yields CDR1 SGHNT and CDR2 YYREEE (reference sequence). V was trimmed by 1 base and J by 3 bases, leaving 10 bases between them. CDR3 length equals 14 residues. The CDR3 region has the DNA TGTGCCAGCAGCTTGTACAGGGACGAAGAGACCCAGTACTTC. It translates to CASSLYRDEETQYF.

The chain couples TRBV11-2 to TRBJ1-2, with D maybe TRBD1 (5 bases). Germline V CDR1 and CDR2: SGHAT, FQNNGV. This CDR3 comprises 14 residues. Deletions cut 1 base from V and 4 bases from J, with 10 bases between. CDR3 in amino acids: CASSLVDTFYGYTF. As DNA, the CDR3 is TGTGCCAGCAGCTTAGTGGACACCTTCTATGGCTACACCTTC.

The chain has TRBV7-9 and TRBJ2-5; D might be TRBD2 (6 bases). Between the trimmed V and J ends, which lost 1 base and 2 bases, there was a span of 8 bases. CDR1 SEHNR and CDR2 FQNEAQ come from the germline V gene (reference sequence). The CDR3 loop spans 14 amino acids. The CDR3 here is CASSLGRVQETQYF. DNA of the CDR3: TGTGCCAGCAGCTTAGGGAGGGTACAAGAGACCCAGTACTTC.

The rearrangement joins TRBV25-1 to TRBJ2-4; 11 bases align to TRBD1. The J segment lost 1 base and the V segment lost 7 bases, leaving 6 bases of the junction unmatched. This CDR3 is 16 amino acids long. Germline lookup yields CDR1 MGHDK and CDR2 SYGVNS. The CDR3 nucleotides read TGTGCCAGCATGGACAGGGGGCCGAGGGCCAAAAACATTCAGTACTTC. This codes for CASMDRGPRAKNIQYF.

The gene calls are TRBV24-1 and TRBJ2-6; D is uncertain. Germline CDR1 reads KGHDR; CDR2 reads SFDVKD. V was cut by 2 bases and J by 0 bases, with 10 bases left in between. The CDR3 has 17 amino acids. The CDR3 protein is CATSDYHANSGANVLTF. CDR3 DNA: TGTGCCACCAGTGATTATCACGCAAACTCTGGGGCCAACGTCCTGACTTTC.

The chain recombines TRBV11-3 with TRBJ2-1; D may correspond to TRBD1 or TRBD2 (6 bases each). V was cut by 1 base and J by 5 bases, with 15 bases left in between. The CDR3 runs to 16 residues. Germline loops: CDR1 SGHNT, CDR2 YENEEA. The CDR3: CASSLGAGTSNNEQFF. CDR3 in DNA: TGTGCCAGCAGCTTAGGGGCGGGGACAAGCAACAATGAGCAGTTCTTC.

The rearrangement links TRBV18 to TRBJ1-2, with D unclear. This CDR3 is 12 amino acids long. Trimming removed 4 bases from V and 7 bases from J, with 10 bases in between. Germline assignment: CDR1 KGHSH and CDR2 LQKENI. The DNA for the CDR3 is TGTGCCAGCTCACTGCCTGGGTCTGGCTACACCTTC. It yields the protein CASSLPGSGYTF.

The rearrangement joins TRBV28 to TRBJ1-6; 8 nucleotides agree with TRBD1. J gave up 9 bases and V 9 bases, and 7 bases lay outside the gene matches. The V gene's germline CDR1 is MDHEN and CDR2 SYDVKM. The CDR3 extends over 13 amino acids. The CDR3 DNA sequence: TGTGCCAGTGATTACAGGGGGAGTTCACCCCTCCACTTT. The encoded protein is CASDYRGSSPLHF.

The chain uses TRBV5-4 and TRBJ2-5; D unclear. CDR3 length: 14 residues. CDR1 and CDR2 from the germline V gene are SGHNT and YYREEE (reference sequence). Trimming took off 7 bases at V and 1 base at J, with 14 bases between the two ends. As DNA, the CDR3 is TGTGCCAGCTCCCCCGGGCAGACCCAAGAGACCCAGTACTTC. Its protein product is CASSPGQTQETQYF.

This chain connects TRBV5-4 to TRBJ1-6; 11 bases align to TRBD1. Germline V gene data show CDR1 as SGHNT and CDR2 as YYREEE (reference sequence). V lost 4 bases to trimming and J lost 7 bases; unmatched junction nucleotides: 7. The CDR3 sequence is 16 residues long. CDR3 region: CASSPRTGGQNSPLHF. The CDR3 DNA follows: TGTGCCAGCAGCCCAAGGACAGGGGGCCAGAATTCACCCCTCCACTTT. The entire variable domain, with the rest obtained from reference TRBV5-4 and TRBJ1-6, is as follows: ETGVTQSPTHLIKTRGQQVTLRCSSQSGHNTVSWYQQALGQGPQFIFQYYREEENGRGNFPPRFSGLQFPNYSSELNVNALELDDSALYLCASSPRTGGQNSPLHFGNGTRLTVT.

The CDR3 here is CASSQASLGGTEAFF. In nucleotides, the CDR3 is TGCGCCAGCAGCCAAGCCAGTCTAGGGGGCACTGAAGCTTTCTTT. This sequence joins TRBV4-3 and TRBJ1-1; D may be TRBD1 (6 bases). The CDR3 spans 15 residues. Trimming pared 1 base from V and 4 bases from J, leaving 13 bases between. The germline V gene has CDR1 LGHNA and CDR2 YSLEER.

This chain joins TRBV10-3 and TRBJ1-5; D gene unclear. V lost 4 bases and J 5 bases, leaving 6 bases between the germline ends. Germline V gives CDR1 ENHRY, CDR2 SYGVKD. This CDR3 spans 12 amino acids. In DNA form, the CDR3 reads TGTGCCATCAGTGTGGGTGATCAGCCCCAGCATTTT. Translation: CAISVGDQPQHF.

CDR3: CAWSGGSNQPQHF. The CDR3 nucleotides are TGTGCCTGGAGTGGGGGAAGCAATCAGCCCCAGCATTTT. V usage is TRBV30 and J usage is TRBJ1-5; unclear D gene. V dropped 1 base and J dropped 1 base, with 5 bases sitting between them. This CDR3 has 13 amino acids. From germline, CDR1 is GTSNPN and CDR2 SVGIG (reference sequence). Full variable domain (rest looked up from reference TRBV30 and TRBJ1-5): SQTIHQWPATLVQPVGSPLSLECTVEGTSNPNLYWYRQAAGRGLQLLFYSVGIGQISSEVPQNLSASRPQDRQFILSSKKLLLSDSGFYLCAWSGGSNQPQHFGDGTRLSIL.

The V and J genes are TRBV6-6 and TRBJ2-5, with TRBD1 matching over 9 bases. Germline V gene lookup returns CDR1 MNHNY and CDR2 SVGAGI (reference sequence). The CDR3 has 14 residues. V gave up 6 bases and J gave up 5 bases; unmatched junction bases: 7. This CDR3 is CASRRTGVSETQYF. The CDR3 bases are TGTGCCAGCAGGAGGACAGGGGTTTCGGAGACCCAGTACTTC.

V and J are TRBV2 and TRBJ1-2; D gene unclear. The CDR3 has 13 residues. V was cut by 8 bases and J by 8 bases, with 18 bases left in between. The germline CDR1 and CDR2 sequences are SNHLY and FYNNEI. CDR3 residues: CASSLVQTEGYTF. DNA for the CDR3: TGTGCCAGCTCCCTTGTTCAGACCGAAGGCTACACCTTC.